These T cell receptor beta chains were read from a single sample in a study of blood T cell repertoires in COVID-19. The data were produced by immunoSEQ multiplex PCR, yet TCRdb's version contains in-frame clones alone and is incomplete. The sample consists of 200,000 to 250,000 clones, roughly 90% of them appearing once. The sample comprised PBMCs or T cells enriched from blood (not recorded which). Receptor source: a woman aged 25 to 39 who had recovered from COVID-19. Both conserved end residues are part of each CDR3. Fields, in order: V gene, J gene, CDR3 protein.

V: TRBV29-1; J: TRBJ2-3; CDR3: CSVVKVGSLSTDTQYF
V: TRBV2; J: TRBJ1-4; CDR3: CASSDGEREKLFF
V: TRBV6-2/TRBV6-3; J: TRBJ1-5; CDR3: CASSYNRFQPQHF
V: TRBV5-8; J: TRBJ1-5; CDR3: CASSLVGTGNQPQHF
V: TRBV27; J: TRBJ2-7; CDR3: CASSPGPGLAVYEQYF
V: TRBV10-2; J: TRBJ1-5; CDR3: CASSGTNTRSNQPQHF
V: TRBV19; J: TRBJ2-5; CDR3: CASSMSGIPETQYF
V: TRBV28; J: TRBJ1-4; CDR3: CASSFFTGNEKLFF
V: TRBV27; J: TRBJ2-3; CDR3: CASSFGLAGNTDTQYF
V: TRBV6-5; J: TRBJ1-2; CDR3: CASSQGGLDGYTF
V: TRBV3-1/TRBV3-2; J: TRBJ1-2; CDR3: CASKRGGAYGYTF
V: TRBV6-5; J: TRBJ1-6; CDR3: CASSFRGNSPLHF
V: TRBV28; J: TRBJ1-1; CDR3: CASSPLRQGSGTEAFF
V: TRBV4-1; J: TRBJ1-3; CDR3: CASSQPKQGRGNAIYF
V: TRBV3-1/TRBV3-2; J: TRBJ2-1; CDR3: CASSLSASGAHNEQFF
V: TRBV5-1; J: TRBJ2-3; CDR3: CASSLGLAGRPGADTQYF
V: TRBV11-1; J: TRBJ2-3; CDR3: CASSLSRGRVPDTQYF
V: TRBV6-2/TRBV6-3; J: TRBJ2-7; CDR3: CASSFFAASGSYEQYF
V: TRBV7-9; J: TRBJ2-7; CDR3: CASSLVVTGGSYEQYF
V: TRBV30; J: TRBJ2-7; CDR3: CAWSVGQANEQYF
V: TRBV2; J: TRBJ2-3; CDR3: CASSPSTDTQYF
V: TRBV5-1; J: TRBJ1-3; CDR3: CASSLDQGSGNTIYF
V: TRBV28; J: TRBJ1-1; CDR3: CASTPTGTSPNTEAFF
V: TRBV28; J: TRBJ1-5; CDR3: CATTRSWVSNQPQHF
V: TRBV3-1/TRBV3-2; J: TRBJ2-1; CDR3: CASSQAVNEQFF
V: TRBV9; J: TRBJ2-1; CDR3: CASNTPSGTYNEQFF
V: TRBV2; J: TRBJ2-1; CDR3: CASCPEDRGRFYAYNEQFF
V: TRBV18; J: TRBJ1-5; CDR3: CASSPNTRENQPQHF
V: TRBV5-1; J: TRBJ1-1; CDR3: CASSPGGRRTEAFF
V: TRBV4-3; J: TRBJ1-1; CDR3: CASSQDKGREAFF
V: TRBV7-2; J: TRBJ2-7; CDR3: CASSSPREGTTYEQYF